This TCR beta chain originates from a study of spatial heterogeneity in lung cancer. Findings of the study overall: Alpha and beta chain coverage of tumor T cells was estimated at about 6.7% and 13%, respectively. It was found that expanded intratumoral alpha and beta TCR counts tracked tumor mutation counts.

This clonotype was counted ten times or more. Antigen specificity is unknown. This beta chain lies outside the target of a library built for alpha chains; its clone size means little. Specified time point: sample taken at primary tumor resection. CDR1 is MGHRA and CDR2 is YSYEKL in the germline V gene. The junction had 6 bases not matched to a gene; V was cut back by 3 bases and J by 4 bases. This CDR3 has 15 amino acids. Single TCR cDNA molecules each had their own unique molecular identifier. TCRdb processed the 5' RACE reads anew with MiXCR; each CDR3 protein has one entry. The sample carries 11,000 to 15,000 distinct CDR3 sequences, 4.7% recorded once.

The clonotype comes from a female donor with early-stage non-small cell lung cancer. The sequencing used lung tumor tissue, collected at surgery. This sequence joins TRBV4-1 and TRBJ2-7, with TRBD1 identical over 10 bases. CDR3 sequence reads: CASSQGQGFPYEQYF. The CDR3 nucleotides read TGCGCCAGCAGCCAGGGACAGGGGTTCCCTTACGAGCAGTACTTC.